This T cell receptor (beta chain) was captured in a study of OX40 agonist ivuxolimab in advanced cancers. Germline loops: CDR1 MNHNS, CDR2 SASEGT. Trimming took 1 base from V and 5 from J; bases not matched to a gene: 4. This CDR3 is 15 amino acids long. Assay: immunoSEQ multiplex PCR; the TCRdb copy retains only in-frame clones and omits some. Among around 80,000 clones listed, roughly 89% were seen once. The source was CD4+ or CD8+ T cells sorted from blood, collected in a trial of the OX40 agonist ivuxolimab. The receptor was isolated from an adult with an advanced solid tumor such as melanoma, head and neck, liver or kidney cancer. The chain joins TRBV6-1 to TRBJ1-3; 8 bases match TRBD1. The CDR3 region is CASSEGGQGRNTIYF. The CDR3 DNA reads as TGTGCCAGCAGTGAAGGAGGACAGGGCCGAAACACCATATATTTT.